Below, one T cell receptor (beta chain) is given with its context. This sample was included in a study of blood T cell repertoires in COVID-19. On the study more broadly: Italy, Spain and the United States were the sources of the convalescent and acute COVID-19 samples. The cDNA or gDNA used as material had been derived from T cells, B-cell-depleted T cells, or PBMCs.

The authors' processing: Nucleated cell number was recorded as an estimate derived from reference gene primer amplification. Repertoires were generated with immunoSEQ multiplex PCR, while TCRdb's copy carries only in-frame clones and drops some. V, J and clone size are those of that table, while D and trimming were read from the DNA. The table includes about 130,000 clones, roughly 87% detected once. The V and J ends lost 1 base and 6 bases respectively, with 15 bases between them. CDR1 is LNHNV, CDR2 YYDKDF, per germline (reference sequence). This CDR3 contains 15 residues. V is TRBV15 and J is TRBJ1-1; D may be TRBD1 (6 bases). Specimen: peripheral blood. This clonotype was sampled from an elderly woman with acute or convalescent COVID-19. The CDR3 region is CATSRGKQGLAEAFF. CDR3 in DNA: TGTGCCACCAGCAGAGGAAAGCAGGGGCTGGCTGAAGCTTTCTTT.